These 8 T cell receptor beta chains were sequenced from one sample in a study of tumor-infiltrating lymphocytes in primary liver carcinoma. TCR beta cDNA came from roughly 450 ng total RNA, primed with a constant-region primer. Sequencing libraries for TCR beta derived from three nested multiplex PCR rounds that used slightly modified ARM-PCR. Each of the first two PCR rounds ran approximately 10 cycles with TRBV1-TRBV30 forward and C-beta reverse primers. TCRdb called the multiplex PCR reads again in MiXCR, with one record for every CDR3 protein. Here the sample spans around 35,000 distinct CDR3 sequences, roughly 80% being singletons. Joint extraction of RNA and DNA used 20-30 mg of bulk tissue that was unsorted. The sequenced sample was tumor-adjacent normal liver tissue. These receptors were taken from a man in his forties with primary liver carcinoma and hepatitis B virus infection.

A word on this clonotype: Mismatch with germline at one junction end may stem from a read error. The chain carries TRBV11-2 and TRBJ2-1, with TRBD2 identical over 14 bases. This CDR3 region has 19 residues. CDR1 and CDR2 (germline): SGHAT, FQNNGV. CDR3 nucleotide sequence: TGTGTCAGCAGCTTCCAATGGGTGCCTGGGACTAGCGGGAGTCATGAGCAGTTCTTC. Protein product: CVSSFQWVPGTSGSHEQFF.

About this clonotype itself: A junction end diverges from the germline sequence, so it may reflect a read error. This chain joins TRBV5-1 and TRBJ2-5; perhaps TRBD1 as D (5 bases). Germline V gene data show CDR1 as SGHRS and CDR2 as YFSETQ. The CDR3 covers 15 residues. The chain's CDR3 is CASSLSTEAVETQYF. The CDR3 nucleotides read TGCGCCAGCAGCTTGTCGACAGAGGCGGTGGAGACCCAGTATTTC.

About this clonotype itself: The conserved phenylalanine or tryptophan normally closing the CDR3 is absent here, so this likely arose from a read error. Because the CDR3's place on the DNA is in doubt, the DNA is left out and the CDR3 is given as listed by TCRdb. The chain carries TRBV29-1 and TRBJ1-5. From germline, CDR1 is SQVTM and CDR2 ANQGSEA. The length of the CDR3 is 13 amino acids, counting both ends. The CDR3 sequence is CSAQSQPNQPQPV.

This clonotype was counted at least ten times. The chain combines TRBV20-1 with TRBJ2-1; 11 bases align to TRBD2. The CDR3 runs 16 residues. Trimming removed 1 base from V and 0 bases from J; junction bases left unmatched: 2. Germline CDR1 reads DFQATT; CDR2 reads SNEGSKA (reference sequence). CDR3 in DNA: TGCAGTGCTAGAGGTACTAGCGGGGGCTCCTACAATGAGCAGTTCTTC. Translation gives CSARGTSGGSYNEQFF.

This clonotype was seen at least ten times. The CDR3 loop reads CASSPGGANTDTQYF. The CDR3 DNA sequence: TGTGCCAGCAGCCCAGGGGGGGCGAACACAGATACGCAGTATTTT. The rearrangement joins TRBV7-3 to TRBJ2-3; the D call may be TRBD1 or TRBD2 (7 bases each). CDR3 length: 15 amino acids. Germline loops: CDR1 SGHTA, CDR2 FQGTGA. V gave up 5 bases and J gave up 2 bases, with 14 bases separating them.

The chain employs TRBV11-2 and TRBJ1-6; 7 bases are shared with TRBD1. Per the germline V gene, CDR1 is SGHAT and CDR2 is FQNNGV. The CDR3 extends over 15 amino acids. CDR3 amino acids: CTGSRKDRAYSPLHF. CDR3 nucleotide sequence: TGTACCGGCAGCCGCAAAGACAGGGCCTATTCACCCCTCCACTTT.

Notes on this clonotype: With a much larger clone just one base away, this may be a read error. The rearrangement links TRBV7-9 to TRBJ1-4; D gene ambiguous. V lost 5 bases and J 5 bases, leaving 12 bases between the germline ends. Germline CDR1 is SEHNR and CDR2 is FQNEAQ (reference sequence). The CDR3 has 14 amino acids. The CDR3 sequence is CASSPDWENEKLFF. CDR3 bases: TGTGCCAGCAGCCCAGACTGGGAGAATGAAAAACTGTTTTTT.

The V gene is TRBV30, the J gene TRBJ2-7; 8 bases match TRBD2. Germline loops: CDR1 GTSNPN, CDR2 SVGIG (reference sequence). There are 16 residues in the CDR3. Trimming removed 3 bases from V and 3 bases from J; junction bases left unmatched: 13. In nucleotides, the CDR3 is TGTGCCTGGAGGGGCCTGGGCGGGAGGACCCTCTACGAGCAGTACTTC. This codes for CAWRGLGGRTLYEQYF.